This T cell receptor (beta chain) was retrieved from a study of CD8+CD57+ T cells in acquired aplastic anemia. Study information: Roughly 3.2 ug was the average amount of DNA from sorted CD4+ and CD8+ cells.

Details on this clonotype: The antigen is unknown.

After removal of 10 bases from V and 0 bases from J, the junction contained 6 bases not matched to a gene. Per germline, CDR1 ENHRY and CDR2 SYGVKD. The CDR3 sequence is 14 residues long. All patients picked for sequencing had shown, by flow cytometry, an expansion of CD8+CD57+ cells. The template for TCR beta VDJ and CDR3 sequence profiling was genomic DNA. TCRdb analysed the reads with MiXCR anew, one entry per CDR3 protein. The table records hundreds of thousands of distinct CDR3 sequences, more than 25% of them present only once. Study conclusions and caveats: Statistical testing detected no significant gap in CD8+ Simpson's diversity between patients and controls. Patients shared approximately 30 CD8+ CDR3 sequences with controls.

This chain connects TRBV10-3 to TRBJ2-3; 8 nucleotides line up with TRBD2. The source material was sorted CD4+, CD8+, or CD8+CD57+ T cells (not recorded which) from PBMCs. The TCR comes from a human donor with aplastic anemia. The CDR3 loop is CASSGGFSTDTQYF. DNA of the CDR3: TGTGCCAGCAGCGGGGGTTTTAGCACAGATACGCAGTATTTT.